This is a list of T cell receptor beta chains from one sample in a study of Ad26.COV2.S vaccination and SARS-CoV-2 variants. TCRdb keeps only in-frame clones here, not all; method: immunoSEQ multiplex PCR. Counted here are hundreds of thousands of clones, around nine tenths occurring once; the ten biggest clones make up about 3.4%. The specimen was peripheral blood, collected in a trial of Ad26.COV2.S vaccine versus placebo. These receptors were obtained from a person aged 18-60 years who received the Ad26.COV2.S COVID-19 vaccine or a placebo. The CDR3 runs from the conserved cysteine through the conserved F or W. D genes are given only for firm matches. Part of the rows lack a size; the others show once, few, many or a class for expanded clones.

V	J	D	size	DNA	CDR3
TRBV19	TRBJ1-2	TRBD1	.	TGTGCCAGTAGTAAAGACAGGGACGGCTATGGCTACACCTTC	CASSKDRDGYGYTF
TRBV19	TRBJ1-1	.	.	TGTGCCAGTAGCTCAGCCATGAACACTGAAGCTTTCTTT	CASSSAMNTEAFF
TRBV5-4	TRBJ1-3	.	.	TGTGCCAGCAGCTTATCCCAAGGAAACACCATATATTTT	CASSLSQGNTIYF
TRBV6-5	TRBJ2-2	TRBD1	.	TGTGCCAGCAGTTATAGGGGGCCCGACGGCGGGGAGCTGTTTTTT	CASSYRGPDGGELFF
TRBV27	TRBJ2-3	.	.	TGTGCCAGCAGTTTATCTCGGCTAGCGAACACAGATACGCAGTATTTT	CASSLSRLANTDTQYF
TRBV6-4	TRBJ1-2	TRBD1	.	TGTGCCAGCAGTCCCAGGGGGCAGGGGATCTATGGCTACACCTTC	CASSPRGQGIYGYTF
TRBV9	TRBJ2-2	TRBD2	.	TGTGCCAGCAAAGCGGGGGGCAACACCGGGGAGCTGTTTTTT	CASKAGGNTGELFF
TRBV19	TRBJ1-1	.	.	TGTGCCAGTAGTATAGGGGGGTACACTGAAGCTTTCTTT	CASSIGGYTEAFF
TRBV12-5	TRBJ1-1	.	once	TGTGCTAGTGGTCTACGAACGCCAGGGGCCGCTGAAGCTTTCTTT	CASGLRTPGAAEAFF
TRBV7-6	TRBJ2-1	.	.	TGTGCCAGCAGCTTCTTGGGGTCCTCCCCTCACAATGAGCAGTTCTTC	CASSFLGSSPHNEQFF
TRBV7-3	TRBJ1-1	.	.	TGTGCCAGCAGCTCCGCCCTGAACACTGAAGCTTTCTTT	CASSSALNTEAFF
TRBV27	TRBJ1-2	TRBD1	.	TGTGCCAGCAGTTTCACCGGGACAGGCCTCACCTTC	CASSFTGTGLTF
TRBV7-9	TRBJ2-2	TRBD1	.	TGTGCCAGCAGCTGGCCGGGACAGGGGGCATCCGGGGAGCTGTTTTTT	CASSWPGQGASGELFF
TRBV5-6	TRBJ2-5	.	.	TGTGCCAGCAGCTGGCAAGAGACCCAGTACTTC	CASSWQETQYF
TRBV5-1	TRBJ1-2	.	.	TGCGCCAGCAGCTTGGCCCCAGAAGATGGCTACACCTTC	CASSLAPEDGYTF
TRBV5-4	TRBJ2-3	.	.	TGTGCCAGCAGCGTCCTGTGGCAGGGGCCCCAATATACGCAGTATTTT	CASSVLWQGPQYTQYF
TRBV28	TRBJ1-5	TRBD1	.	TGTGCCAGCAGTTTATATCGGGGGCAGGGGGATCAGCCCCAGCATTTT	CASSLYRGQGDQPQHF
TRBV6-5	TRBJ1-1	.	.	TGTGCCAGCATCTCGACAGGATCCATGAAAGGAGCTTTCTTT	CASISTGSMKGAFF
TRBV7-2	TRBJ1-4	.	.	TGTGCCAGCAGCCCGAGTAGGAGGAGTAATGAAAAACTGTTTTTT	CASSPSRRSNEKLFF
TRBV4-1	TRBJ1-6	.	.	TGCGCCAGCAGTCTACCTCGGACAGAGTACTATAATTCACCCCTCCACTTT	CASSLPRTEYYNSPLHF
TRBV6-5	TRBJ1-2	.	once	TGTGCCAGCAGTTCGGCCCCTCCGGGGAGTGGCTACACCTTC	CASSSAPPGSGYTF
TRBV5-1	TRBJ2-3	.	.	TGCGCCAGCAGCTTGGGGAGCTACACAGATACGCAGTATTTT	CASSLGSYTDTQYF
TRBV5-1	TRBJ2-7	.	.	TGCGCCAGCAGCTGGGATGGGGGCGGCGAGCAGTACTTC	CASSWDGGGEQYF
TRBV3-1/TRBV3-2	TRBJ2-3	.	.	TGTGCCAGCAGCCAAGATCCGGGAAGGGGCACAGATACGCAGTATTTT	CASSQDPGRGTDTQYF
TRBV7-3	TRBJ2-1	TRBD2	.	TGTGCCAGCAGCTCTTCAAGCGGGGGGGCTAATGAGCAGTTCTTC	CASSSSSGGANEQFF
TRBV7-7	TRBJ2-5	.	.	TGTGCTAGCAGCTCAGGGACCCAGTACTTC	CASSSGTQYF
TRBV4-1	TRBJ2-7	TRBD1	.	TGCGCCAGCAGCCTCGGACAGGGACTCTCCTACGAGCAGTACTTC	CASSLGQGLSYEQYF
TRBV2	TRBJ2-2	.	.	TGTGCCAGCAACCATGAGTCCAACACCGGGGAGCTGTTTTTT	CASNHESNTGELFF
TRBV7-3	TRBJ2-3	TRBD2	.	TGTGCCAGCAGCTCCCTTGCTAGCGGTAGCACAGATACGCAGTATTTT	CASSSLASGSTDTQYF
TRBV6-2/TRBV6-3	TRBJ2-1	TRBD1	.	TGTGCCAGCAGTACCTGGACAGGGCGGAATGAGCAGTTCTTC	CASSTWTGRNEQFF
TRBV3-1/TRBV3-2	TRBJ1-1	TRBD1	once	TGTGCCAGCAGCCCAATTGGACAGGGGTCGGCTGAAGCTTTCTTT	CASSPIGQGSAEAFF
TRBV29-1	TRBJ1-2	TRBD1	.	TGCAGCGTCTTACAGGGGGCTTGGGTCTATGGCTACACCTTC	CSVLQGAWVYGYTF
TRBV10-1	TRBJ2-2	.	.	TGCGCCAGCAGTGAGTCCGGGCATTGGGGGTGGACCGGGGAGCTGTTTTTT	CASSESGHWGWTGELFF
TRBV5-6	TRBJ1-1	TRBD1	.	TGTGCCAGCAGCTGGGGGACAGGGTATGAAGCTTTCTTT	CASSWGTGYEAFF
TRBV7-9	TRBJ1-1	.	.	TGTGCCAGCAGCCCGTCGGGGAGGGGCGCGGAGACTGAAGCTTTCTTT	CASSPSGRGAETEAFF
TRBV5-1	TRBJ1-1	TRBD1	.	TGCGCCAGCAGCTTGGGACAGGGGTTCTCTGAAGCTTTCTTT	CASSLGQGFSEAFF
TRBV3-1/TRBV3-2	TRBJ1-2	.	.	TGTGCCAGCAGCCAAGAGTGGAACAGGGGCTACACCTTC	CASSQEWNRGYTF
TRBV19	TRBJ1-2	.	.	TGTGCCAGTACAAATGGACACAGCACTGCCGGCCATGGCTACACCTTC	CASTNGHSTAGHGYTF
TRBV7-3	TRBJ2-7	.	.	TGTGCCAGCAGCTCCGGACAGTCGGGCGAGCAGTACTTC	CASSSGQSGEQYF
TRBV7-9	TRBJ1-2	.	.	TGTGCCAGCAGCCCTATCGGGGGTACAGGGTTAGGCTACACCTTC	CASSPIGGTGLGYTF
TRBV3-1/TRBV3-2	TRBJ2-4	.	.	TGTGCCAGCAGCCAAGAATGGTCTGGGGGGGCGACCAAAAACATTCAGTACTTC	CASSQEWSGGATKNIQYF
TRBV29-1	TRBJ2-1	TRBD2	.	TGCAGCGTTGAAGGGGCGGGGGACAATGAGCAGTTCTTC	CSVEGAGDNEQFF
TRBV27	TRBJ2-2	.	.	TGTGCCAGCAGTTCTTACACCGGGGAGCTGTTTTTT	CASSSYTGELFF
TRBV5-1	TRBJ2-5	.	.	TGCGCCAGCAGCTTCCGAAGAAAAGAGACCCAGTACTTC	CASSFRRKETQYF
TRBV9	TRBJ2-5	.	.	TGTGCCAGCAGCTTAACCCCGGGGGCCCGGCAAGAGACCCAGTACTTC	CASSLTPGARQETQYF